These 25 T cell receptor beta chains share one sample of origin, sequenced in a study of control samples from healthy donors and cancer patients. The data were produced by immunoSEQ multiplex PCR, yet TCRdb's version contains in-frame clones alone and is incomplete. Of more than 150,000 clones detected, 93% appear once; the ten largest clones hold approximately 2.5%. Sequences were obtained from blood. The source is a man in his fifties in good health.

This chain joins TRBV10-3 and TRBJ1-2; 8 nucleotides line up with TRBD1. Germline V gene sequence: CDR1 ENHRY, CDR2 SYGVKD. V shed 2 bases and J 0 bases; nucleotides not matched to a gene: 2. This CDR3 has 15 residues. As DNA, the CDR3 is TGTGCCATCAGTGAGCCGGACAGGGCTAACTATGGCTACACCTTC. Residues: CAISEPDRANYGYTF.

The V call is TRBV27, the J call TRBJ2-2; TRBD2 aligns across 15 bases. The V and J ends lost 2 bases and 4 bases, in that order; junction bases with no gene match: 5. CDR3 length equals 18 residues. The germline CDR1 and CDR2 sequences are MNHEY and SMNVEV (reference sequence). The CDR3: CASSLGTSGRSGTGELFF. CDR3 bases: TGTGCCAGCAGTTTAGGGACTAGCGGGAGGTCAGGCACCGGGGAGCTGTTTTTT.

This rearrangement joins TRBV3-1 (or the pseudogene TRBV3-2) to TRBJ1-1, with 8 positions matching TRBD1. The germline gives CDR1 LGHDT, CDR2 YNNKEL (reference sequence). V lost 7 bases to trimming and J lost 3 bases; unmatched junction nucleotides: 16. The CDR3 length is 17 residues. In DNA form, the CDR3 reads TGTGCCAGCAAGGGGACCAGGGGGCTAAGAACGGACACTGAAGCTTTCTTT. Translation gives CASKGTRGLRTDTEAFF.

The rearrangement links TRBV10-3 to TRBJ1-6, with D tentatively TRBD1 (5 bases). V gave up 4 bases and J gave up 7 bases, with 14 bases separating them. Germline V CDR1 and CDR2: ENHRY, SYGVKD. The CDR3 extends over 15 amino acids. CDR3 in amino acids: CAISGGPAFNSPLHF. The CDR3 DNA reads TGTGCCATCAGTGGGGGCCCTGCTTTCAATTCACCCCTCCACTTT.

This chain joins TRBV6-6 and TRBJ2-2, with 9 nucleotides matching TRBD2. Trimming at V came to 7 bases and at J to 0 bases, leaving 3 bases not matched to a gene. The CDR3 extends over 15 amino acids. Germline V gene lookup returns CDR1 MNHNY and CDR2 SVGAGI (reference sequence). CDR3 sequence: CASNRLAANTGELFF. CDR3 sequence (DNA): TGTGCCAGCAACCGACTAGCGGCGAACACCGGGGAGCTGTTTTTT.

This chain uses TRBV5-6 with TRBJ2-1; D perhaps matches TRBD2 (5 bases). The CDR3 has 13 residues. From germline, CDR1 is SGHDT and CDR2 YYEEEE. Deletions cut 2 bases from V and 5 bases from J, with 8 bases between. The chain's CDR3 is CASSFPGNNEQFF. The CDR3 DNA is TGTGCCAGCAGCTTCCCGGGGAACAATGAGCAGTTCTTC.

V and J are TRBV5-1 and TRBJ1-2, with 7 nucleotides matching TRBD1. This CDR3 has 14 residues. Germline CDR1 SGHRS, CDR2 YFSETQ. V gave up 4 bases and J gave up 6 bases; unmatched junction bases: 9. CDR3 sequence (DNA): TGCGCCAGCAGCCCCGGCGGGGACAGCAATGGCTACACCTTC. Amino acid sequence: CASSPGGDSNGYTF.

The chain carries TRBV2 and TRBJ1-1, with D unclear. Germline assignment: CDR1 SNHLY and CDR2 FYNNEI. With 7 bases removed from V and 2 bases from J, the gap between germline ends came to 11 bases. CDR3 size: 13 residues. The CDR3 loop is CASNSGHNTEAFF. The CDR3 DNA reads TGTGCCAGCAACTCAGGCCATAACACTGAAGCTTTCTTT.

The chain employs TRBV5-6 and TRBJ2-3, with D tentatively TRBD1 (6 bases). The CDR3 is made up of 13 amino acids. CDR1 is SGHDT and CDR2 is YYEEEE in the germline V gene. The V and J ends lost 0 bases and 8 bases respectively, with 10 bases between them. DNA for the CDR3: TGTGCCAGCAGCTTGGTGGCCAGGGGTACGCAGTATTTT. Translating it yields CASSLVARGTQYF.

The V call is TRBV20-1, the J call TRBJ2-7; no clear D gene. The CDR3 runs to 11 residues. Looked up from germline, CDR1 is DFQATT and CDR2 is SNEGSKA (reference sequence). Between the trimmed V and J ends, which lost 3 bases and 3 bases, there was a span of 6 bases. CDR3: CSARVGYEQYF. CDR3 coding DNA: TGCAGTGCTAGGGTGGGCTACGAGCAGTACTTC.

This chain uses TRBV7-2 with TRBJ2-1, with D perhaps matching TRBD2 (6 bases). Trimming left V 5 bases short and J 4 bases short, with 15 bases between. Looked up from germline, CDR1 is SGHTA and CDR2 is FQGNSA. The CDR3 sequence is 15 residues long. The CDR3 protein is CASSKRGASYNEQFF. The CDR3, as DNA: TGTGCCAGCAGCAAGCGCGGGGCCTCTTACAATGAGCAGTTCTTC.

The CDR3 DNA follows: TGCGCCAGCAGGGCAACGGAGGTGTCCTACGAGCAGTACTTC. Encoded protein: CASRATEVSYEQYF. The rearrangement joins TRBV5-1 to TRBJ2-7, with a weak D call TRBD2 (5 bases). This CDR3 spans 14 amino acids. Trimming took 5 bases from V and 1 from J, leaving 13 bases between them. In germline, CDR1 is SGHRS, CDR2 YFSETQ.

V gene TRBV28 combines with J gene TRBJ2-7; no reliable D call. V gave up 4 bases and J gave up 5 bases, with 15 bases separating them. Germline V gene data show CDR1 as MDHEN and CDR2 as SYDVKM. This CDR3 is 14 amino acids long. CDR3 in amino acids: CASSSYRPADEQYF. In DNA, the CDR3 is TGTGCCAGCAGTTCCTACCGACCAGCCGACGAGCAGTACTTC.

The J gene is TRBJ2-7, the V gene TRBV7-9; TRBD1 matches 8 bases. The CDR3 runs 15 residues. V trimming: 0 bases; J trimming: 6 bases; junction bases outside the gene matches: 7. CDR1 is SEHNR, CDR2 FQNEAQ, per germline (reference sequence). The CDR3 region is CASSLAGTGRVEQYF. The CDR3 DNA follows: TGTGCCAGCAGCTTAGCCGGGACAGGTAGAGTCGAGCAGTACTTC.

This chain connects TRBV28 to TRBJ1-2; a possible D gene is TRBD1 (5 bases). There are 12 residues in the CDR3. The germline gives CDR1 MDHEN, CDR2 SYDVKM. V was shortened by 1 base and J by 5 bases, with 5 bases between the two germline ends. CDR3 sequence: CASSLSGYGYTF. Written as DNA, the CDR3 is TGTGCCAGCAGTTTATCAGGGTATGGCTACACCTTC.

The chain combines TRBV19 with TRBJ1-1; no reliable D call. V lost 3 bases and J 8 bases, leaving 7 bases between the germline ends. CDR3 length: 11 residues. Germline V gene sequence: CDR1 LNHDA, CDR2 SQIVND (reference sequence). CDR3 residues: CASSIGLEAFF. The CDR3, as DNA: TGTGCCAGTAGTATCGGCCTAGAAGCTTTCTTT.

The rearrangement links TRBV5-1 to TRBJ2-1; no clear D gene. Between the trimmed V and J ends, which lost 1 base and 8 bases, there was a span of 7 bases. The CDR3 is 12 residues long. Germline values: CDR1 SGHRS, CDR2 YFSETQ. DNA of the CDR3: TGCGCCAGCAGCTTGCCCGGTGATGAGCAGTTCTTC. Translation gives CASSLPGDEQFF. Filled out from reference TRBV5-1 and TRBJ2-1, the complete variable domain reads KAGVTQTPRYLIKTRGQQVTLSCSPISGHRSVSWYQQTPGQGLQFLFEYFSETQRNKGNFPGRFSGRQFSNSRSEMNVSTLELGDSALYLCASSLPGDEQFFGPGTRLTVL.

The V call is TRBV9, the J call TRBJ2-6; the D gene is possibly TRBD1 (6 bases). The CDR3 is 14 residues long. CDR1 is SGDLS, CDR2 YYNGEE, per germline. V was clipped by 3 bases and J by 7 bases, with 11 bases between them. The CDR3 bases are TGTGCCAGCAGCGACACCGGGACAGCCAACGTCCTGACTTTC. Protein sequence: CASSDTGTANVLTF. The complete variable domain, with remaining parts taken from reference TRBV9 and TRBJ2-6, reads DSGVTQTPKHLITATGQRVTLRCSPRSGDLSVYWYQQSLDQGLQFLIQYYNGEERAKGNILERFSAQQFPDLHSELNLSSLELGDSALYFCASSDTGTANVLTFGAGSRLTVL.

V gene TRBV27 combines with J gene TRBJ1-2, with TRBD1 identical over 12 bases. V gave up 4 bases and J gave up 9 bases; unmatched junction bases: 6. Germline CDR1 MNHEY, CDR2 SMNVEV (reference sequence). The CDR3 loop spans 14 amino acids. The CDR3 sequence: CASSSGTGGSSYTF. As DNA, the CDR3 is TGTGCCAGCAGTTCCGGGACAGGGGGCAGTAGCTACACCTTC.

The CDR3 bases are TGCGCCAGCAGTGAGGGCTCGACGAACTATGGCTACACCTTC. Protein sequence: CASSEGSTNYGYTF. This chain uses TRBV5-1 with TRBJ1-2; no clear D. V was shortened by 5 bases and J by 2 bases, with 13 bases between the two germline ends. CDR3 length: 14 amino acids. Germline V lookup: CDR1 SGHRS, CDR2 YFSETQ.

CDR3 sequence (DNA): TGTGCCAGCAGCCCTGGACCCCCGAGCTCCTATAATTCACCCCTCCACTTT. It encodes CASSPGPPSSYNSPLHF. This sequence joins TRBV6-2 or TRBV6-3 and TRBJ1-6; no clear D gene. Trimming removed 6 bases at V and 0 bases at J, with 15 bases between. The CDR3 has 17 amino acids. Germline V lookup: CDR1 MNHEY, CDR2 SVGEGT.

This chain links TRBV19 with TRBJ2-7, with 11 bases fitting TRBD1. The V gene end was trimmed by 5 bases and the J gene end by 7 bases; junction bases not matched to a gene: 7. CDR3 size: 14 residues. Germline lookup yields CDR1 LNHDA and CDR2 SQIVND (reference sequence). Here the CDR3 reads CASSRDRGISEQYF. The CDR3 DNA reads as TGTGCCAGTAGTCGGGACAGGGGGATCTCGGAGCAGTACTTC.

The rearrangement links TRBV10-2 to TRBJ1-2; the D gene is possibly TRBD1 (6 bases). Trimming shortened V by 6 bases and J by 1 base, and 12 bases separated the two germline ends. The germline V gene encodes CDR1 WSHSY and CDR2 SAAADI. The CDR3 sequence is 14 residues long. The CDR3 spells CASSDRTLNYGYTF. The DNA of the CDR3 is TGCGCCAGCAGCGACAGGACACTTAACTATGGCTACACCTTC.

V and J are TRBV6-5 and TRBJ2-2, with D uncertain. V lost 5 bases, J lost 7 bases, and 8 bases lay in between. This CDR3 is 12 amino acids long. CDR1 is MNHEY, CDR2 SVGAGI, per germline. The CDR3 reads CASSKGSGELFF. CDR3 bases: TGTGCCAGCAGTAAGGGAAGCGGGGAGCTGTTTTTT.

The rearrangement links TRBV6-5 to TRBJ1-5; 7 bases map to TRBD1. The V gene's germline CDR1 is MNHEY and CDR2 SVGAGI. V shed 9 bases and J 4 bases; nucleotides not matched to a gene: 12. The CDR3 has 15 residues. The CDR3 sequence: CASGHGDSLNQPQHF. CDR3 DNA: TGTGCCAGTGGACATGGGGACAGCCTTAATCAGCCCCAGCATTTT.